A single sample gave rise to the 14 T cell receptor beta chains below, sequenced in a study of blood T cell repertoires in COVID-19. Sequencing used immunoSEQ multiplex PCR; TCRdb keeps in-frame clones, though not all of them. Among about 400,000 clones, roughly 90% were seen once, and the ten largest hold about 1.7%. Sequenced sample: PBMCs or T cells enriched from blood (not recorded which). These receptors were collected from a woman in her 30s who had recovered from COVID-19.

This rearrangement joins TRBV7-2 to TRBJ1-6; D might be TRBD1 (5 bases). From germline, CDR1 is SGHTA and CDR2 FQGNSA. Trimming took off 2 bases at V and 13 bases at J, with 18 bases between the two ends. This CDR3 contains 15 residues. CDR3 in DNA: TGTGCCAGCAGCTTATCGGGGGGGTCATCAAATCCCCTCCACTTT. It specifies CASSLSGGSSNPLHF.

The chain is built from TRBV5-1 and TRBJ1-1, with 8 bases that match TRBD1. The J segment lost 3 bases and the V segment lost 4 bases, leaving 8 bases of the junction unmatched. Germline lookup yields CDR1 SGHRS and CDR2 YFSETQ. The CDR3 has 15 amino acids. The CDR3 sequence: CASSRTGTGDTEAFF. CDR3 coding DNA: TGCGCCAGCAGCCGCACCGGGACAGGAGACACTGAAGCTTTCTTT.

As DNA, the CDR3 is TGTGCCAGCAGCCAAGATTTCGGGGATCAGCCCCAGCATTTT. It encodes CASSQDFGDQPQHF. V is TRBV4-2 and J is TRBJ1-5; D is unresolved. Germline V CDR1 and CDR2: LGHNA, YNFKEQ. The CDR3 covers 14 residues. Trimming pared 0 bases from V and 5 bases from J, leaving 8 bases between.

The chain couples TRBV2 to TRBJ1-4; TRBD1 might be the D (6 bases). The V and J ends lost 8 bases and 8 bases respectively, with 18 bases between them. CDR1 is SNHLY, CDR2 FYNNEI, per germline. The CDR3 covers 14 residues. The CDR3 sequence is CASVGVQGGEKLFF. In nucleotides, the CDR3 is TGTGCCAGCGTTGGGGTACAGGGTGGGGAAAAACTGTTTTTT.

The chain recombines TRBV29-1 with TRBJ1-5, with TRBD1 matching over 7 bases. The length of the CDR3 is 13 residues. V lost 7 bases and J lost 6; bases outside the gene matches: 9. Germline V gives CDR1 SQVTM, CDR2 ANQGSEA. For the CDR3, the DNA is TGCAGCGCCCAAGACAGGGTCAGTCAGCCCCAGCATTTT. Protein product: CSAQDRVSQPQHF.

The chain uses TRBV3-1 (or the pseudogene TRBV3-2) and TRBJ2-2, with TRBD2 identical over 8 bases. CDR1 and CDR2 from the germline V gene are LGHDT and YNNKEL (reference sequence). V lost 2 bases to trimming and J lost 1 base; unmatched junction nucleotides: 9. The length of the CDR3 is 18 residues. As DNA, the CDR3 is TGTGCCAGCAGCCAAACCTCCGGTACTAGCGGGAACACCGGGGAGCTGTTTTTT. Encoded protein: CASSQTSGTSGNTGELFF.

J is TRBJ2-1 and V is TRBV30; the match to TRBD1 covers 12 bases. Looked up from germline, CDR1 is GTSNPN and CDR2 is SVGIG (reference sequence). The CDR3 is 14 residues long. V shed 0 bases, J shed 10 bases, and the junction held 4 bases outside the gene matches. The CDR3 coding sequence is TGTGCCTGGAGTGTGGGACAGGGGGCGCTAGAGCAGTTCTTC. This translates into CAWSVGQGALEQFF.

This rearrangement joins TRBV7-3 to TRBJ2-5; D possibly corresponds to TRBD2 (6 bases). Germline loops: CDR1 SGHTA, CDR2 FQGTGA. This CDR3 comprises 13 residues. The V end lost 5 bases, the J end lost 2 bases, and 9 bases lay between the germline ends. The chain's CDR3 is CASSAGPQETQYF. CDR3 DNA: TGTGCCAGCAGCGCGGGACCTCAAGAGACCCAGTACTTC. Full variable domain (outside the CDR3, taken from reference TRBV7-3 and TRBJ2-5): GAGVSQTPSNKVTEKGKYVELRCDPISGHTALYWYRQSLGQGPEFLIYFQGTGAADDSGLPNDRFFAVRPEGSVSTLKIQRTERGDSAVYLCASSAGPQETQYFGPGTRLLVL.

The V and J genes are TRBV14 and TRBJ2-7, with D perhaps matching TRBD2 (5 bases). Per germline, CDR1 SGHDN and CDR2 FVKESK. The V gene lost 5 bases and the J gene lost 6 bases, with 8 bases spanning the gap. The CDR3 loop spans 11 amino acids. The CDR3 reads CASSEGGEQYF. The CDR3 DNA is TGTGCCAGCAGCGAAGGAGGCGAGCAGTACTTC.

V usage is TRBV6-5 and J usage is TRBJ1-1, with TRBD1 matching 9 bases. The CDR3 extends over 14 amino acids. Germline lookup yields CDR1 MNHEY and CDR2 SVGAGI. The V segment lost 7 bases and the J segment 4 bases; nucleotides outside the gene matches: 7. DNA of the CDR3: TGTGCCAGCATTCCCGGGACAGGGCCCACTGAAGCTTTCTTT. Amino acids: CASIPGTGPTEAFF.

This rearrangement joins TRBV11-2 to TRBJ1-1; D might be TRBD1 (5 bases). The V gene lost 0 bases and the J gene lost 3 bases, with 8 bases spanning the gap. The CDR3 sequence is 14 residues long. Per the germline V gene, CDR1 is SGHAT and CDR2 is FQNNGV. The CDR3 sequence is CASSLEWGDTEAFF. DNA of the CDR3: TGTGCCAGCAGCTTAGAGTGGGGGGACACTGAAGCTTTCTTT.

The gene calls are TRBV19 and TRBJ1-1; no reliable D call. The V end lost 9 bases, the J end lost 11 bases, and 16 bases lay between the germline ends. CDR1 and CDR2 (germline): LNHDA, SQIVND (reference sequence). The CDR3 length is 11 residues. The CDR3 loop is CASFYVFSAFF. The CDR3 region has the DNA TGTGCCAGCTTTTATGTGTTTTCGGCTTTCTTT.

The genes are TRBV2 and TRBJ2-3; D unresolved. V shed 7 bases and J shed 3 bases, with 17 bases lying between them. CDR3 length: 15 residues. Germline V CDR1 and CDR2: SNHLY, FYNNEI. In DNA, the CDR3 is TGTGCCAGCAACCGACACCCGTTTTGGACAGATACGCAGTATTTT. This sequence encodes CASNRHPFWTDTQYF.

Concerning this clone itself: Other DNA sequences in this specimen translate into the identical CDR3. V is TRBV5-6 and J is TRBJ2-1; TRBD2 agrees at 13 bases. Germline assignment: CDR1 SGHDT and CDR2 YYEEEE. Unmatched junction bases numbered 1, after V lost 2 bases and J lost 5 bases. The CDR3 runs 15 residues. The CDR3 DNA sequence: TGTGCCAGCAGCTTAGGACTAGCGGGGGACAATGAGCAGTTCTTC. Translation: CASSLGLAGDNEQFF.